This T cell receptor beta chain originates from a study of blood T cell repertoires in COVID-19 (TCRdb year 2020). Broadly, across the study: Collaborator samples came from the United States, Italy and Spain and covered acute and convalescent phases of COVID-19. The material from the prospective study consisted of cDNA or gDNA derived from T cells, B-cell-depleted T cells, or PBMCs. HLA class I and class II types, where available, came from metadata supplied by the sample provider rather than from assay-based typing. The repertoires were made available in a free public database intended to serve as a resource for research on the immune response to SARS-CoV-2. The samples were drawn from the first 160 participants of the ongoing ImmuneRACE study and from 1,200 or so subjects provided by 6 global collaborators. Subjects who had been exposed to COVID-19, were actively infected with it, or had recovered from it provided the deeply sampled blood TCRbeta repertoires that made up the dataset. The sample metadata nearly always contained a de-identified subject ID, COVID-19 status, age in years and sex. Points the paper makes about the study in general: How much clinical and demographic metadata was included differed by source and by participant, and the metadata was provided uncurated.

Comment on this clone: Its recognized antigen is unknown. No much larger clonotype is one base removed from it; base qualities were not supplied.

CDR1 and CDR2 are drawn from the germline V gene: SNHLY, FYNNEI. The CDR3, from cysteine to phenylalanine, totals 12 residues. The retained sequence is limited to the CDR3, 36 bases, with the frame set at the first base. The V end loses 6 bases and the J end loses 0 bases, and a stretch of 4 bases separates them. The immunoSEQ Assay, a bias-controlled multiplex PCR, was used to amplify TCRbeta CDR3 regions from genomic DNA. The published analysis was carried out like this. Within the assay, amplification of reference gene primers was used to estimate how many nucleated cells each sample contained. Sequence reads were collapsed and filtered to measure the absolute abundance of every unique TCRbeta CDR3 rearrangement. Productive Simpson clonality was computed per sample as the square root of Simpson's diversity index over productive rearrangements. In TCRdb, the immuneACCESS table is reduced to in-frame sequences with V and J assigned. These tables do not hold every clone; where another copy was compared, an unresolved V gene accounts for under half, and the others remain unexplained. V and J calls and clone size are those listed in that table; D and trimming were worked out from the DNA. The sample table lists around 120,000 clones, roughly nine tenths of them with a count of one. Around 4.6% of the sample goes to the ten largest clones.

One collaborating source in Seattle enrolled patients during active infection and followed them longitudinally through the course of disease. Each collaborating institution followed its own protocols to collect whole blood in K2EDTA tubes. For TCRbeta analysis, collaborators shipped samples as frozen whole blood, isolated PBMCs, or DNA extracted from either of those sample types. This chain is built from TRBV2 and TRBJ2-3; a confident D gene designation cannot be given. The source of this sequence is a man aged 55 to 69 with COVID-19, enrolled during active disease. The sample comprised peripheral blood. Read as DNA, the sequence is TGTGCCAGCAGCACTAGCACAGATACGCAGTATTTT. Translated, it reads CASSTSTDTQYF.